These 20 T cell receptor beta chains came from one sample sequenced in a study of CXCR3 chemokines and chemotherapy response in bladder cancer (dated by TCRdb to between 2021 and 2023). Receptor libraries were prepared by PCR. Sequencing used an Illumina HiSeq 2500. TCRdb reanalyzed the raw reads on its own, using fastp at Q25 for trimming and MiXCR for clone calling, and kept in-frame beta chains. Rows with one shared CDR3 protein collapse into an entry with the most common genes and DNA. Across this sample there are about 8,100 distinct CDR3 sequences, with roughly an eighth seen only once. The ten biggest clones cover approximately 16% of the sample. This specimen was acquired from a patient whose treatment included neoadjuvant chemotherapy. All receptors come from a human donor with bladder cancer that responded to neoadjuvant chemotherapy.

DNA of the CDR3: TGTGCCTGGAGCCGAGTACTTTACTACGAGCAGTACTTC. Encoded protein: CAWSRVLYYEQYF. The rearrangement joins TRBV30 to TRBJ2-7; D call uncertain. Per germline, CDR1 GTSNPN and CDR2 SVGIG (reference sequence). This CDR3 comprises 13 residues. V dropped 3 bases and J dropped 3 bases, with 12 bases sitting between them.

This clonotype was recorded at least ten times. CDR3 amino acids: CASGDGLAAHQETQYF. Written as DNA, the CDR3 is TGTGCTAGTGGGGATGGCCTAGCGGCACACCAAGAGACCCAGTACTTC. This sequence joins TRBV12-5 and TRBJ2-5; 7 bases are shared with TRBD2. The CDR3 runs 16 residues. Germline CDR1 is LGHNT and CDR2 is FRNRAP. Unmatched junction bases numbered 10, after V lost 6 bases and J lost 0 bases.

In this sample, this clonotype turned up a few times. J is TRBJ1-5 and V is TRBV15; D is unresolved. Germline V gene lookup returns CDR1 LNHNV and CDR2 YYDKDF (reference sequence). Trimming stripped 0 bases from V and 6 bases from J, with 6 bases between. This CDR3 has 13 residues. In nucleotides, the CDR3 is TGTGCCACCAGCAGAGATCAGGTTCAGCCCCAGCATTTT. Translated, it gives CATSRDQVQPQHF. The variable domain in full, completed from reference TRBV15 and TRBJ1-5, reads DAMVIQNPRYQVTQFGKPVTLSCSQTLNHNVMYWYQQKSSQAPKLLFHYYDKDFNNEADTPDNFQSRRPNTSFCFLDIRSPGLGDTAMYLCATSRDQVQPQHFGDGTRLSIL.

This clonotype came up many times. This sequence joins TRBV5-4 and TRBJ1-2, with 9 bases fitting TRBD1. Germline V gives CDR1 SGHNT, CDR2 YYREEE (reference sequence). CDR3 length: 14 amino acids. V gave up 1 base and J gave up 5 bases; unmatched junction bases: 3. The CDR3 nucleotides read TGTGCCAGCAGCTTGTTGGGACAGGGTTATGGCTACACCTTC. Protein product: CASSLLGQGYGYTF. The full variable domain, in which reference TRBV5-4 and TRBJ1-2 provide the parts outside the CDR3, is ETGVTQSPTHLIKTRGQQVTLRCSSQSGHNTVSWYQQALGQGPQFIFQYYREEENGRGNFPPRFSGLQFPNYSSELNVNALELDDSALYLCASSLLGQGYGYTFGSGTRLTVV.

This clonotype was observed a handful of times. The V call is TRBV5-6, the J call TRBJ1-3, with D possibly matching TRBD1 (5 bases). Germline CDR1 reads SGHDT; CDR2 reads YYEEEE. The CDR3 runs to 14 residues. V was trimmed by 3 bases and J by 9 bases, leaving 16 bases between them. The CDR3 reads CASSSGGLDATIYF. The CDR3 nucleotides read TGTGCCAGCAGCTCGGGGGGATTAGACGCCACCATATATTTT.

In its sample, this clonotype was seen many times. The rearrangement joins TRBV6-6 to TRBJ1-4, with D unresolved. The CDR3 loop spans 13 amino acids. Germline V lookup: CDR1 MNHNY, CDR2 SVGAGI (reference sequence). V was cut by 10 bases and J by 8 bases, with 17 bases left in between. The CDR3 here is CATMKRREEKLFF. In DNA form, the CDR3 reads TGTGCCACCATGAAAAGAAGAGAAGAAAAACTGTTTTTT.

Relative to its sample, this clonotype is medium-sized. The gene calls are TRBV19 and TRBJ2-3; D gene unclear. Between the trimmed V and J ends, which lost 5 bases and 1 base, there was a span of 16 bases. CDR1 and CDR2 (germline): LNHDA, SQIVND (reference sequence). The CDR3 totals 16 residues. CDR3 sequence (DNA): TGTGCCAGTAGTTGGACCCCCAAGCCGGGCACAGATACGCAGTATTTT. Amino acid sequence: CASSWTPKPGTDTQYF.

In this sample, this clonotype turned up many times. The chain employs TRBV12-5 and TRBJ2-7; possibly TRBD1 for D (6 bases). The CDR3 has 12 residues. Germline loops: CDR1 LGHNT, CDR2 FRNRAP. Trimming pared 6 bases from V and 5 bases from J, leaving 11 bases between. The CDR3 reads CASGTGYHEQYF. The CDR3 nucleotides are TGTGCTAGTGGAACAGGGTACCACGAGCAGTACTTC. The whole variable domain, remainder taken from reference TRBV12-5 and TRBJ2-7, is DARVTQTPRHKVTEMGQEVTMRCQPILGHNTVFWYRQTMMQGLELLAYFRNRAPLDDSGMPKDRFSAEMPDATLATLKIQPSEPRDSAVYFCASGTGYHEQYFGPGTRLTVT.

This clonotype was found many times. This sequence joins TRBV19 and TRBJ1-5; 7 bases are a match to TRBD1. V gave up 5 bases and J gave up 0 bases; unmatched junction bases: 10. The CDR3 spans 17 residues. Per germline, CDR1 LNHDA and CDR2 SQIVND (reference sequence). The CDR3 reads CASSPRQTGNSNQPQHF. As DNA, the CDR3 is TGTGCCAGTAGTCCGCGCCAGACAGGGAATAGCAATCAGCCCCAGCATTTT.

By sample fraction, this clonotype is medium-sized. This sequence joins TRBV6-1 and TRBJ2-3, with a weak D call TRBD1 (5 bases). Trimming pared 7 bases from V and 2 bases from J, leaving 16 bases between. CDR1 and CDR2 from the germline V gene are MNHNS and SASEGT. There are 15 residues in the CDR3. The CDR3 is CASTQRGWDTDTQYF. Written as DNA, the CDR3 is TGTGCCAGCACCCAAAGGGGTTGGGACACAGATACGCAGTATTTT.

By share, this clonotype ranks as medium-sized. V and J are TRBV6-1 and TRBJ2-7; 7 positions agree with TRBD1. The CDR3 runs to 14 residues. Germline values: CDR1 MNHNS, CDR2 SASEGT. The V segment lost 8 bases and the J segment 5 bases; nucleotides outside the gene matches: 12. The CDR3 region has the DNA TGTGCCAGCGGGCCCCGACAGGGTCGGAACGAGCAGTACTTC. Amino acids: CASGPRQGRNEQYF.

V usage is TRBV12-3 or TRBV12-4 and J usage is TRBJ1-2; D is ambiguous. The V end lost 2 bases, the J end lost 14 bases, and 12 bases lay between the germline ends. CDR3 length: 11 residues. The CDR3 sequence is CASSLYSGSTF. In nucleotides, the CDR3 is TGTGCCAGCAGTTTATATTCGGGGAGTACCTTC.

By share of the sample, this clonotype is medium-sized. The CDR3 region is CASTWGRDSPLHF. CDR3 nucleotide sequence: TGTGCCAGTACTTGGGGAAGGGATTCACCCCTCCACTTT. The chain uses TRBV19 and TRBJ1-6, with D unclear. The CDR3 is 13 residues long. Trimming shortened V by 7 bases and J by 8 bases, and 12 bases separated the two germline ends. The germline V gene has CDR1 LNHDA and CDR2 SQIVND (reference sequence).

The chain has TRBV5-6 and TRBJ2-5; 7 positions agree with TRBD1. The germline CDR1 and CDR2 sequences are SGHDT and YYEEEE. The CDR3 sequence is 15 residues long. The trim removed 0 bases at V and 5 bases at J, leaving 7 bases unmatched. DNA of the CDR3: TGTGCCAGCAGCTTGGGAGAGGGGGCGCTTGAGACCCAGTACTTC. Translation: CASSLGEGALETQYF.

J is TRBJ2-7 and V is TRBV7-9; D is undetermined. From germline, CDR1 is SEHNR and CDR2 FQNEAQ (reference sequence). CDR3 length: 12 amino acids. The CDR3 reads CAGSKGSYEQYF. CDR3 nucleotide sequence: TGTGCTGGATCGAAAGGTTCCTACGAGCAGTACTTC.

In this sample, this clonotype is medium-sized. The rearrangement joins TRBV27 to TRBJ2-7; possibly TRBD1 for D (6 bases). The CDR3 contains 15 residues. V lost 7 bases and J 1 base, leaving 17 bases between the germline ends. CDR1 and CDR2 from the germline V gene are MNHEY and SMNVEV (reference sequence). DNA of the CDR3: TGTGCCAGCATGAATCAGGGGACGAAATCCTACGAGCAGTACTTC. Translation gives CASMNQGTKSYEQYF.

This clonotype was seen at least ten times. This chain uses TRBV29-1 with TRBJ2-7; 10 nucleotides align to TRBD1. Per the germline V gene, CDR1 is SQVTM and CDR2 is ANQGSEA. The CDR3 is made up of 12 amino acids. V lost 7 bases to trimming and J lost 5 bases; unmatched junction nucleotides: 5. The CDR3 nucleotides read TGCAGCGCGACCGGGACAGGGGACGAGCAGTACTTC. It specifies CSATGTGDEQYF.

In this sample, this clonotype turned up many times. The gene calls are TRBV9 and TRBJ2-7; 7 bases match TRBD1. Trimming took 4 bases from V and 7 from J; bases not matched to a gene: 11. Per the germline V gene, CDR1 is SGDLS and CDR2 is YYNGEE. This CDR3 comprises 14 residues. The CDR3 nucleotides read TGTGCCAGCAGCTTAAAGGACAGGACCGGGGAGCAGTACTTC. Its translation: CASSLKDRTGEQYF.

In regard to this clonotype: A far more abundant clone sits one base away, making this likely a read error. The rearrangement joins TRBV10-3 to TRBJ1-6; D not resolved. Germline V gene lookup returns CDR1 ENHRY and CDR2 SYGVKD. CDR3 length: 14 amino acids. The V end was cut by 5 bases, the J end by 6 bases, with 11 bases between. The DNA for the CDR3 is TGTGCCATCAGTCCTCCGGGCTCTAATTCACCCCTCCACTTT. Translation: CAISPPGSNSPLHF.

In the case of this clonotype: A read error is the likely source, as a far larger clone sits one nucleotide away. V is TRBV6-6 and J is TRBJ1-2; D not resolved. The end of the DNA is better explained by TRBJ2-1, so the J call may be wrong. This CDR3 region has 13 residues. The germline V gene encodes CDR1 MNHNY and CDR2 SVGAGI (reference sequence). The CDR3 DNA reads TGTGCCAGCAGTACAGATGCCTACAATGATCAGTTCTTC. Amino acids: CASSTDAYNDQFF.